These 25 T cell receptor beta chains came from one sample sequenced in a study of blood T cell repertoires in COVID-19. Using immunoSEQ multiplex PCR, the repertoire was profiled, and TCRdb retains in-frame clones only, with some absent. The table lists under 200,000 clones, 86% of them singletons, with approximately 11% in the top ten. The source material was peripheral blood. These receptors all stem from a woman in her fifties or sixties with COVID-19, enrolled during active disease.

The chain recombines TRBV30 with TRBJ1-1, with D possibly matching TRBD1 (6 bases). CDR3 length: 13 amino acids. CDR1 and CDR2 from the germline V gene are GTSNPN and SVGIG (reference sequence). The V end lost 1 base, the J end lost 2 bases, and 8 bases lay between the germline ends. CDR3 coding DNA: TGTGCCTGGAGTGCGGGGGGCAACACTGAAGCTTTCTTT. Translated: CAWSAGGNTEAFF. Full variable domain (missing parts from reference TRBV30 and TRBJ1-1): SQTIHQWPATLVQPVGSPLSLECTVEGTSNPNLYWYRQAAGRGLQLLFYSVGIGQISSEVPQNLSASRPQDRQFILSSKKLLLSDSGFYLCAWSAGGNTEAFFGQGTRLTVV.

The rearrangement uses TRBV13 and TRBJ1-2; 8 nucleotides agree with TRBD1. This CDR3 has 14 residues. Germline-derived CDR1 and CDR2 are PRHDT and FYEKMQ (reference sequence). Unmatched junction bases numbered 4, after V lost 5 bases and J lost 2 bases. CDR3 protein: CASSLDRGNYGYTF. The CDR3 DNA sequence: TGTGCCAGCAGCCTAGACAGGGGAAACTATGGCTACACCTTC. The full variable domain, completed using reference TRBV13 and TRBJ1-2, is AAGVIQSPRHLIKEKRETATLKCYPIPRHDTVYWYQQGPGQDPQFLISFYEKMQSDKGSIPDRFSAQQFSDYHSELNMSSLELGDSALYFCASSLDRGNYGYTFGSGTRLTVV.

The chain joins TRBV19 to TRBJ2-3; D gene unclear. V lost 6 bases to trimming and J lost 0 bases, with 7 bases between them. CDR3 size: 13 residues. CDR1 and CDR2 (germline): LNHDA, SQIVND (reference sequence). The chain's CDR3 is CASRLPSTDTQYF. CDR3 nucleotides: TGTGCCAGTAGACTACCTAGCACAGATACGCAGTATTTT.

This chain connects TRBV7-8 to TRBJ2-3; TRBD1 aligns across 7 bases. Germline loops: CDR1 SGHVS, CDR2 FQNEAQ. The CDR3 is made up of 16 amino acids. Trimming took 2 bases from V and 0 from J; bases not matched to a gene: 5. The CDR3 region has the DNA TGTGCCAGCAGCTTAAAACAGGGGCTAAGCACAGATACGCAGTATTTT. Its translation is CASSLKQGLSTDTQYF.

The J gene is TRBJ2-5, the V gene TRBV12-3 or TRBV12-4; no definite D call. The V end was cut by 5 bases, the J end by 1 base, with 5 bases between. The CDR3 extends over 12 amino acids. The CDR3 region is CASSRSQETQYF. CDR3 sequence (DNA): TGTGCCAGCAGTCGGTCCCAAGAGACCCAGTACTTC.

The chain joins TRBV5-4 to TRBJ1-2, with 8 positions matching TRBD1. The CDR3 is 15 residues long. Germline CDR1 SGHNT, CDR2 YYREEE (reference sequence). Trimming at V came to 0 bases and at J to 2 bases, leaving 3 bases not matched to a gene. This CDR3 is CASSLGTGINYGYTF. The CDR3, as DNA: TGTGCCAGCAGCTTGGGGACAGGGATAAACTATGGCTACACCTTC.

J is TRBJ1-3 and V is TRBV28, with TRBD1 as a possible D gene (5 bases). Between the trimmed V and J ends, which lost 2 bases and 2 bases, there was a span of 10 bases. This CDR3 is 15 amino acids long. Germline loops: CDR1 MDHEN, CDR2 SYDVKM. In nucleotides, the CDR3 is TGTGCCAGCAGTTTAGGGGTGGGGCCTGGAAACACCATATATTTT. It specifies CASSLGVGPGNTIYF.

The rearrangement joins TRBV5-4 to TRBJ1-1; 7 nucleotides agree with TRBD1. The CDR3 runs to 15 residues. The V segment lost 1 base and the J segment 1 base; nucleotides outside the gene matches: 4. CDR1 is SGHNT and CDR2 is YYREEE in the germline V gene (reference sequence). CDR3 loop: CASSLTGDGNTEAFF. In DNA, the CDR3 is TGTGCCAGCAGCTTGACAGGGGATGGGAACACTGAAGCTTTCTTT.

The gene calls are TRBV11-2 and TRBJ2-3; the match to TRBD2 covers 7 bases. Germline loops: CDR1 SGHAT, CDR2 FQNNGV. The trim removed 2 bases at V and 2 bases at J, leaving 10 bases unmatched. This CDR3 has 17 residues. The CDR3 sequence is CASSLSPRRGITDTQYF. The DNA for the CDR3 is TGTGCCAGCAGCTTATCCCCCCGGCGGGGGATCACAGATACGCAGTATTTT.

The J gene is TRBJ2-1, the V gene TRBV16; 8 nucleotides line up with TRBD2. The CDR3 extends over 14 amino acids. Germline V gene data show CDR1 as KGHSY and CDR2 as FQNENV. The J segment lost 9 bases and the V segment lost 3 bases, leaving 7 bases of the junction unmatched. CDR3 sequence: CASSQGTRGLEQFF. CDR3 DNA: TGTGCCAGCAGCCAGGGGACTAGGGGTCTTGAGCAGTTCTTC.

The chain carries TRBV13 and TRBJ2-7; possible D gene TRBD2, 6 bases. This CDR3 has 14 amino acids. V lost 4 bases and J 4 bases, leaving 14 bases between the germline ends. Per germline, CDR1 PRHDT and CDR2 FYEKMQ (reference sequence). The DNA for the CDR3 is TGTGCCAGCAGCTCCCGGGACTTGATGTACGAGCAGTACTTC. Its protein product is CASSSRDLMYEQYF.

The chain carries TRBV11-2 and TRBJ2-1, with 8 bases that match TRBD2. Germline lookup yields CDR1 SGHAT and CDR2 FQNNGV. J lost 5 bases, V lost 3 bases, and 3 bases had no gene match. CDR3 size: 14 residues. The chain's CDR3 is CASSLSGSHNEQFF. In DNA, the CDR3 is TGTGCCAGCAGCTTGAGCGGGAGTCACAATGAGCAGTTCTTC.

DNA for the CDR3: TGCGCCAGCGGAAAGACAGGGCAGACCTACGAGCAGTACTTC. This encodes CASGKTGQTYEQYF. The V call is TRBV5-1, the J call TRBJ2-7; 7 nucleotides align to TRBD1. CDR1 and CDR2 (germline): SGHRS, YFSETQ. This CDR3 contains 14 residues. J gave up 2 bases and V 7 bases, and 9 bases lay outside the gene matches.

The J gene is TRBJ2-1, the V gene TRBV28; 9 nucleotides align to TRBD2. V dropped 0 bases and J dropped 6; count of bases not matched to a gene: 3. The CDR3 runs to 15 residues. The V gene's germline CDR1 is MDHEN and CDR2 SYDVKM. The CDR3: CASSLWREGRNEQFF. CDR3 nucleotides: TGTGCCAGCAGTTTATGGCGGGAGGGTCGCAATGAGCAGTTCTTC. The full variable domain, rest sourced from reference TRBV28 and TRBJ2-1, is DVKVTQSSRYLVKRTGEKVFLECVQDMDHENMFWYRQDPGLGLRLIYFSYDVKMKEKGDIPEGYSVSREKKERFSLILESASTNQTSMYLCASSLWREGRNEQFFGPGTRLTVL.

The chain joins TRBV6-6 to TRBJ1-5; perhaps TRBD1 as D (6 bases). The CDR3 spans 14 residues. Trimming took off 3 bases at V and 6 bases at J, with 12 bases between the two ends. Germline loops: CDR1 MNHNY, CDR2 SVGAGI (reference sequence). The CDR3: CASSYSTGLQPQHF. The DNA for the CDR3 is TGTGCCAGCAGTTATAGTACAGGGCTTCAGCCCCAGCATTTT.

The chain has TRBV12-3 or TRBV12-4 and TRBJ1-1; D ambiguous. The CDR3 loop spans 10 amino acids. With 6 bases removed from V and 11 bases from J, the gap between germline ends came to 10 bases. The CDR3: CASSLLRAFF. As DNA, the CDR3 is TGTGCCAGCAGCCTGCTGCGGGCTTTCTTT.

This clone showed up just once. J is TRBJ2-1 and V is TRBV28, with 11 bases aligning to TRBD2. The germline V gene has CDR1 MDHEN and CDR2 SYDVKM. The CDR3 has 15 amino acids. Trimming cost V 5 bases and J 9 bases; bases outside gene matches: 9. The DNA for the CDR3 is TGTGCCAGCAGTCTTAGCGGGAGGGCCTCGGGTGAGCAGTTCTTC. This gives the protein CASSLSGRASGEQFF.

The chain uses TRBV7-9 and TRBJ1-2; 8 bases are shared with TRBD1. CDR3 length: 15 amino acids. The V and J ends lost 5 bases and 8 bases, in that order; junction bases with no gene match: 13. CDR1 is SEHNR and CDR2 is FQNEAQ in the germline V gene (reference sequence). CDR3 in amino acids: CASSPWTGTSEGYTF. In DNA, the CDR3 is TGTGCCAGCAGCCCCTGGACAGGGACTTCGGAAGGCTACACCTTC.

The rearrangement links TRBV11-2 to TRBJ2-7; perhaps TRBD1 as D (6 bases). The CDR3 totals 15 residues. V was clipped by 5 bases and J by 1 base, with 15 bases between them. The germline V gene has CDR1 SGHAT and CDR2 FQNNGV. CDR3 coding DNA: TGTGCCAGCAGCCAGGGGCCAGCCCCGTCCTACGAGCAGTACTTC. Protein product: CASSQGPAPSYEQYF.

The CDR3, as DNA: TGTGCCAGCAGCTTAGCAGGGCAGGGTGGAAATTACGAGCAGTACTTC. It yields the protein CASSLAGQGGNYEQYF. This chain connects TRBV7-9 to TRBJ2-7; D may be TRBD1 (5 bases). Germline CDR1 SEHNR, CDR2 FQNEAQ (reference sequence). V lost 0 bases to trimming and J lost 4 bases, with 16 bases between them. This CDR3 comprises 16 residues.

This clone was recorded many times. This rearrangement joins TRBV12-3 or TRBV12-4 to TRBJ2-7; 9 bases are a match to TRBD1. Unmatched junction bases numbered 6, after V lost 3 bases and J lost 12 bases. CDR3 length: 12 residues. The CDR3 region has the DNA TGTGCCAGCAGTTTCCGGGACAGGGAACGGTACTTC. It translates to CASSFRDRERYF.

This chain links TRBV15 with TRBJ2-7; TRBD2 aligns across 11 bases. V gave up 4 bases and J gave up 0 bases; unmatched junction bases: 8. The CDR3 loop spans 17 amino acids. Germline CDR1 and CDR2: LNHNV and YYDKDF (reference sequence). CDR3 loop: CATSKKLAGVTSYEQYF. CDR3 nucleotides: TGTGCCACCAGCAAAAAACTAGCGGGAGTTACCTCCTACGAGCAGTACTTC.

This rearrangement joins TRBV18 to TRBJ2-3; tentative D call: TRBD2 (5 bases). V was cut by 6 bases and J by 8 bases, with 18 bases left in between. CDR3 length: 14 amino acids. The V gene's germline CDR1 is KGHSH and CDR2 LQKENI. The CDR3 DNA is TGTGCCAGCTCTAATAGTCCCGATCGGGGTACGCAGTATTTT. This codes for CASSNSPDRGTQYF. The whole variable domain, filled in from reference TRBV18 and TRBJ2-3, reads NAGVMQNPRHLVRRRGQEARLRCSPMKGHSHVYWYRQLPEEGLKFMVYLQKENIIDESGMPKERFSAEFPKEGPSILRIQQVVRGDSAAYFCASSNSPDRGTQYFGPGTRLTVL.

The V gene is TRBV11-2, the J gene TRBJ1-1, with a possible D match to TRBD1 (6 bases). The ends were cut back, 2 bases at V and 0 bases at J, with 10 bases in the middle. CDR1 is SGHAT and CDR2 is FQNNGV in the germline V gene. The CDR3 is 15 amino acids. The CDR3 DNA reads TGTGCCAGCAGCTTAATAGGACAGATGAACACTGAAGCTTTCTTT. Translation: CASSLIGQMNTEAFF.

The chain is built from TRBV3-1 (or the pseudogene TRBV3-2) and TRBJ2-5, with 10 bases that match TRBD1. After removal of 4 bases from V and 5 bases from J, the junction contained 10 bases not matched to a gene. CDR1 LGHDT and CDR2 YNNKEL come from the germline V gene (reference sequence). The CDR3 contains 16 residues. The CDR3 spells CASSPRTGQGGETQYF. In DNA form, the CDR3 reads TGTGCCAGCAGCCCCCGGACTGGACAGGGGGGTGAGACCCAGTACTTC.